The TCR beta chain under discussion was sequenced for a study of Tregs in tolerant kidney transplant recipients. Profiling relied on immunoSEQ multiplex PCR, and the TCRdb table lists in-frame clones only, not all of them. The sample has tens of thousands of clones; over 85% are singletons. Recipients received nonmyeloablative bone marrow transplants from related graft donors, with transient mixed chimerism. The CDR3 loop spans 14 amino acids. V gave up 5 bases and J gave up 4 bases, with 12 bases separating them. Germline V gives CDR1 LNHDA, CDR2 SQIVND (reference sequence). Sequenced here: CD4+ T cells from blood (PBMCs), sampled 12 months after the transplant. The V call is TRBV19, the J call TRBJ1-5, with a weak D call TRBD1 (5 bases). The clonotype was recovered from a human patient who received a combined kidney and bone marrow transplant. The graft donor may have contributed some T cells. The CDR3 bases are TGTGCCAGTAGTTCGAACCGACAGAATCAGCCCCAGCATTTT. Translation gives CASSSNRQNQPQHF.